This T cell receptor beta chain emerged from a study of blood T cell repertoires in COVID-19. V shed 0 bases and J shed 4 bases, with 14 bases lying between them. CDR3 length equals 15 residues. The method was immunoSEQ multiplex PCR; TCRdb's version includes in-frame clones alone and lacks a portion of them. The data contain 280,000 or so clones, 75% to 90% of them seen just once; the ten biggest clones take up roughly 2%. Cohort allocation depended upon clinical history that participants reported. The rearrangement uses TRBV5-3 and TRBJ2-7, with TRBD1 as a possible D gene (6 bases). TRBV5-3 is noted as an ORF with a role that remains uncertain. The TCR originated in a man aged 25-45 years who had recovered from COVID-19. Sequencing was performed on PBMCs or T cells enriched from blood (not recorded which). Written as DNA, the CDR3 is TGTGCCAGAAGCTTGGCCCGACAGGTGCGGTACGAGCAGTACTTC. Translation gives CARSLARQVRYEQYF.